Listed below are T cell receptor beta chains from one sample, sequenced in a study of T-cell memory formation after mild COVID-19. TCRdb used MiXCR to reprocess the 5' RACE reads, holding one entry per CDR3 protein. The sample comprises 270,000 or so distinct CDR3 sequences, around 15% of which are singletons, and 22% rests with the top ten. Specimen: PBMCs or a T cell subset sorted from them (not recorded which). These TCRs come from a man between 18 and 35 years old who had mild COVID-19 (a few samples of this study predate the infection). Cell type and time point are not known. CDR3s include the opening cysteine and the closing phenylalanine or tryptophan. A D gene is named only where the DNA matches it firmly. Clone size is not always given. Where it is, it says once, few, many or a class for expanded clones.

>TRBJ2-5|-|TRBV20-1|-
CSASSNLQETQYF
TGCAGTGCTAGTTCGAACCTACAAGAGACCCAGTACTTC
>TRBJ2-5|-|TRBV21-1|-
CASSNGSYLWEETQYF
TGTGCCAGCAGCAACGGTTCCTACCTCTGGGAAGAGACCCAGTACTTC
>TRBJ2-7|many|TRBV6-6|-
CASSYGGTYEQYF
TGTGCCAGCAGTTACGGGGGTACCTACGAGCAGTACTTC
>TRBJ2-7|few|TRBV9|-
CASSALGADYEQYF
TGTGCCAGCAGCGCTCTGGGGGCGGACTACGAGCAGTACTTC
>TRBJ2-2|-|TRBV6-5|-
CASSLIGRKRTGELFF
TGTGCCAGCAGTCTCATCGGACGGAAGCGCACCGGGGAGCTGTTTTTT
>TRBJ1-2|-|TRBV12-3/TRBV12-4|-
CASSLTSNYGYTF
TGTGCCAGCAGTCTCACCTCTAACTATGGCTACACCTTC
>TRBJ2-2|few|TRBV10-3|-
CAISESRGQPGELFF
TGTGCCATCAGTGAGTCGAGGGGCCAACCCGGGGAGCTGTTTTTT
>TRBJ2-7|-|TRBV11-2|-
CASSVDLLNEQYF
TGTGCCAGCAGCGTGGACCTATTAAACGAGCAGTACTTC
>TRBJ2-1|-|TRBV6-5|TRBD1
CASRPIQGAYEQFF
TGTGCCAGCCGCCCCATACAGGGGGCTTATGAGCAGTTCTTC
>TRBJ2-7|-|TRBV12-3/TRBV12-4|-
CASSLGRLQYF
TGTGCCAGCAGTTTAGGGCGGTTGCAGTACTTC
>TRBJ2-1|few|TRBV7-3|TRBD2
CASSSGLSAYNEQFF
TGTGCCAGCAGCTCGGGACTATCAGCCTACAATGAGCAGTTCTTC
>TRBJ1-1|-|TRBV19|-
CASSPRGGTSFF
TGTGCCAGTAGTCCCAGGGGAGGGACGTCTTTCTTT
>TRBJ1-5|-|TRBV12-3/TRBV12-4|-
CASSEDGNQPQHF
TGTGCCAGCAGTGAGGACGGCAATCAGCCCCAGCATTTT
>TRBJ1-3|-|TRBV28|-
CASSSGEDTIYF
TGTGCCAGCAGTTCGGGGGAGGACACCATATATTTT
>TRBJ2-5|-|TRBV12-3/TRBV12-4|TRBD2
CASSLREGLETQYF
TGTGCCAGCAGTTTAAGGGAGGGGCTGGAGACCCAGTACTTC
>TRBJ2-2|-|TRBV29-1|-
CSVEVANTGELFF
TGCAGCGTTGAAGTGGCGAACACCGGGGAGCTGTTTTTT
>TRBJ1-3|few|TRBV12-3/TRBV12-4|-
CASSLVGARNTIYF
TGTGCCAGCAGTTTGGTAGGGGCAAGAAACACCATATATTTT
>TRBJ2-7|-|TRBV19|TRBD1
CASSPTPGQGRHEQYF
TGTGCCAGTAGTCCAACTCCGGGACAGGGAAGACACGAGCAGTACTTC
>TRBJ2-1|few|TRBV4-1|-
CASSPAPGEQSHNEQFF
TGCGCCAGCAGCCCTGCCCCGGGGGAACAGTCCCACAATGAGCAGTTCTTC
>TRBJ2-5|-|TRBV5-1|TRBD1
CASSPAGTVVGTQYF
TGCGCCAGCAGCCCCGCCGGGACAGTAGTAGGGACCCAGTACTTC
>TRBJ2-2|-|TRBV4-2|TRBD1
CASSQPKGQGTGELFF
TGTGCCAGCAGTCAACCTAAGGGACAGGGGACCGGGGAGCTGTTTTTT
>TRBJ1-1|few|TRBV5-1|TRBD1
CASSKDRGPTEAFF
TGCGCCAGCAGCAAGGACAGGGGGCCTACTGAAGCTTTCTTT
>TRBJ2-3|few|TRBV24-1|TRBD2
CATSGGLASDTQYF
TGTGCCACCAGTGGGGGACTAGCCTCGGATACGCAGTATTTT
>TRBJ1-5|-|TRBV6-2/TRBV6-3|TRBD1
CASSYSSGQGESNQPQHF
TGTGCCAGCAGTTACTCGTCGGGGCAGGGGGAAAGCAATCAGCCCCAGCATTTT
>TRBJ1-3|many|TRBV12-3/TRBV12-4|-
CASSSDRGAGNTIYF
TGTGCCAGCAGTTCCGACCGAGGTGCTGGAAACACCATATATTTT
>TRBJ1-2|-|TRBV5-1|TRBD1
CASSPEQGDVCYTF
TGCGCCAGCAGCCCGGAACAGGGGGACGTTTGCTACACCTTC